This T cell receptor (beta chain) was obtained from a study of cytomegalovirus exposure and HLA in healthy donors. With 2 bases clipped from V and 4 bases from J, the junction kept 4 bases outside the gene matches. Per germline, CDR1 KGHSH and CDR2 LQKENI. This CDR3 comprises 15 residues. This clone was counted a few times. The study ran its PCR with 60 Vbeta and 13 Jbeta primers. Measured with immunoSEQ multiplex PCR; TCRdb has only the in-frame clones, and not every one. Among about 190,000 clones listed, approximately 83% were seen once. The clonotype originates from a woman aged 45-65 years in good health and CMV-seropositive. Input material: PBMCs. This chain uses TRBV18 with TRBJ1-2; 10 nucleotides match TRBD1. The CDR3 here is CASSPTGQGFYGYTF. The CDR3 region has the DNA TGTGCCAGCTCACCAACGGGACAGGGGTTCTATGGCTACACCTTC.